Each of the 2 T cell receptor beta chains below was sequenced from the same sample in a study of Ad26.COV2.S vaccination and SARS-CoV-2 variants. The protocol was immunoSEQ multiplex PCR, while the TCRdb copy is restricted to in-frame clones and leaves out a portion. The sample holds 350,000 to 450,000 clones; around 92% are singletons and the top ten take around 1.8%. Treatment meaning: around 19 received Ad26.COV2.S at low or high dose, single or two shots; about 5 received placebo; per-sample allocation not given. The study sampled participants on day 63 after the first vaccine or placebo injection. Specimen: peripheral blood, collected in a trial of Ad26.COV2.S vaccine versus placebo. The receptor set was obtained from a person aged 18-65 years who received the Ad26.COV2.S COVID-19 vaccine or a placebo.

This chain uses TRBV4-3 with TRBJ2-5; D gene unclear. Germline V gives CDR1 LGHNA, CDR2 YSLEER. The CDR3 contains 13 residues. The ends were cut back, 3 bases at V and 5 bases at J, with 10 bases in the middle. The CDR3 is CASSHLMGETQYF. CDR3 in DNA: TGCGCCAGCAGCCACTTGATGGGCGAGACCCAGTACTTC.

The V gene is TRBV4-3, the J gene TRBJ2-2; TRBD1 matches at 11 bases. The V gene end was trimmed by 0 bases and the J gene end by 3 bases; junction bases not matched to a gene: 3. CDR3 size: 17 residues. In germline, CDR1 is LGHNA, CDR2 YSLEER. This CDR3 is CASSQEDRGPHTGELFF. The CDR3 DNA reads as TGCGCCAGCAGCCAAGAGGACAGGGGGCCGCACACCGGGGAGCTGTTTTTT.